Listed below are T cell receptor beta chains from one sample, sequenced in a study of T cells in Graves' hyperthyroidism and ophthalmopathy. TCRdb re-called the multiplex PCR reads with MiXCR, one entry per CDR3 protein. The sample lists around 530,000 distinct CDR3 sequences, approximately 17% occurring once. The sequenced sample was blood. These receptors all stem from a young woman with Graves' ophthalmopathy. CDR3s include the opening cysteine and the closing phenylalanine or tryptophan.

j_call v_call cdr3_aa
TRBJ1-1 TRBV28 CASSDVNTEAFF
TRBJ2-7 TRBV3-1 CASSQGSGSYEQYF
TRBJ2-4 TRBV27 CASSKPGQGAAKNIQYF
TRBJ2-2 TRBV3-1 CASSPRVEGPGELFF
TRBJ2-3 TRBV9 CASKPPGGNTDTQYF
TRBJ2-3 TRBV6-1 CASSAPTTQYF
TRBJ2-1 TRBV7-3 CASSRDRNNEQFF
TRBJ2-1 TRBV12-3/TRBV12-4 CASSKGGGAQNEQFF
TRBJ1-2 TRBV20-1 CSASRDSHGYTF
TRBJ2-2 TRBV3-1 CASSQGWENTGELFF
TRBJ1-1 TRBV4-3 CASSQGGTLNTEAFF
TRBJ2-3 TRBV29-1 CSAARELGHTDTQYF
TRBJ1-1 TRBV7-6 CASSGTGVHTEAFF
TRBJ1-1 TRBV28 CASSFLRGVPAFF
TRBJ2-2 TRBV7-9 CASSLDERGVLFF
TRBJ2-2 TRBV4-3 CASSYKTGGSGELFF
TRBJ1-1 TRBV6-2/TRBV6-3 CASSYPGAKTEAFF
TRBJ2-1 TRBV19 CASSIHFGGVQENEQFF
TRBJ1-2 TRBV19 CASSTSSGVNYGYTF
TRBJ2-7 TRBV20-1 CSARDRDSVAYEQYF
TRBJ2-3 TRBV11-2 CASSSNNLRGTQYF
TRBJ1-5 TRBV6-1 CARERGDSRKDQPQHF
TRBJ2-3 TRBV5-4 CASSPGLAESTDTQYF
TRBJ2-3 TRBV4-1 CASSQVPLAGGNTDTQYF
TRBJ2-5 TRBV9 CASSPRTSGRFQETQYF
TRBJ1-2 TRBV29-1 CSVAPLQGEGGYTF
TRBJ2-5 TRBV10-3 CAISGDNRQYF
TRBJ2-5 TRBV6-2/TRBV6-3 CASTSLAQETQYF
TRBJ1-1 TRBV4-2 CASSLLDGTGNAFF
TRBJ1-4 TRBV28 CASSPSQGNNEKLFF
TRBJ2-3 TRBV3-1 CASSQDWTSGLADTQYF